This T cell receptor (beta chain) was observed in a study of response to subunit inactivated influenza vaccine. The study's findings and limits: Few new T cells, the authors suggested, are recruited by each seasonal influenza vaccination.

This CDR3 has 16 residues. Losses at the gene ends were 6 bases for V and 9 bases for J; bases not matched to a gene: 12. This clonotype occurred a few times. Antigen specificity is unknown. TCRdb re-derived calls from the RT-PCR reads in MiXCR, one entry per CDR3 protein. The sample has about 480,000 distinct CDR3 sequences, 25% seen once; the top ten hold 1.9%. The J gene is TRBJ2-1, the V gene TRBV12-3 or TRBV12-4, with 12 bases aligning to TRBD2. Sequences were derived from CD4+ T cells sorted from PBMCs, sampled roughly 5 days after vaccination. The sequence was obtained from a man between 50 and 59 years old who received an inactivated influenza vaccine. In DNA, the CDR3 is TGTGCCAGCAGACTCGGACTAGCGGGACTTCCCAGTGAGCAGTTCTTC. Translation gives CASRLGLAGLPSEQFF.